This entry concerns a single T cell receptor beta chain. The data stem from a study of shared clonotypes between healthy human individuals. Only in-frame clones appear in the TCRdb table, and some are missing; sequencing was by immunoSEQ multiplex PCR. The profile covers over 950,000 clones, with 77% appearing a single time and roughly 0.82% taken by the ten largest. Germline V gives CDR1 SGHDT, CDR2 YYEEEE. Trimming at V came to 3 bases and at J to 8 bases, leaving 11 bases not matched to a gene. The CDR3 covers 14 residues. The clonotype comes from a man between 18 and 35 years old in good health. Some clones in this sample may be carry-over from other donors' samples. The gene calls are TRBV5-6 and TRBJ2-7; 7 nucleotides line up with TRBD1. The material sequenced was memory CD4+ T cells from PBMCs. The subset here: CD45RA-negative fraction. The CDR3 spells CASSSGQLVSQQYF. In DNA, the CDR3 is TGTGCCAGCAGCTCGGGACAGCTGGTATCGCAGCAGTACTTC.